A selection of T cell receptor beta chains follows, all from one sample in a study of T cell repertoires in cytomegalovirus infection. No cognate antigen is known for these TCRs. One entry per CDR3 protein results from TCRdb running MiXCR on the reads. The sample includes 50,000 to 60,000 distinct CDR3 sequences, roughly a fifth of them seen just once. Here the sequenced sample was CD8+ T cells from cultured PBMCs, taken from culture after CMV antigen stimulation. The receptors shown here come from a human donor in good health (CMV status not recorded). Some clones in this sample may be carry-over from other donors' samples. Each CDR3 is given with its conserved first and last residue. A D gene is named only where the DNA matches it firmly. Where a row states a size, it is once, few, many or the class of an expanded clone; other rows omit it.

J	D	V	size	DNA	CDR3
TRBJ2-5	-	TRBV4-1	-	TGCGCCAGCAGCCCCTACCTGGGGACTGGAGAGACCCAGTACTTC	CASSPYLGTGETQYF
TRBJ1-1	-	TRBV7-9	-	TGTGCCAGCAGCTTACCGGGACCGCACATGAACACTGAAGCTTTCTTT	CASSLPGPHMNTEAFF
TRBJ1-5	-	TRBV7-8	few	TGTGCCAGCAGCTTATGGGTCAGGGTGGGAAAGGGGAGCAATCAGCCCCAGCATTTT	CASSLWVRVGKGSNQPQHF
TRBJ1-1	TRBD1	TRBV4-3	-	TGCGCCAGCAGCCAAGTTCCCGGACAGGGACCGAACACTGAAGCTTTCTTT	CASSQVPGQGPNTEAFF
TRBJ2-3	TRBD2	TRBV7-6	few	TGTGCCAGCATCCCGGGACTAGCTCTCACAGATACGCAGTATTTT	CASIPGLALTDTQYF
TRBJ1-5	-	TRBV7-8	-	TGTGCCAGCAGCCAGTGGGGGGGAGGAAGCAATCAGCCCCAGCATTTT	CASSQWGGGSNQPQHF
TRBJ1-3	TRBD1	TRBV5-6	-	TGTGCCAGCAGCCCCGGGACAGGGGGACCTGGCGGAAACACCATATATTTT	CASSPGTGGPGGNTIYF
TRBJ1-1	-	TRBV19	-	TGTGCCAGTAGTATAGAGACTTTTACGAACACTGAAGCTTTCTTT	CASSIETFTNTEAFF
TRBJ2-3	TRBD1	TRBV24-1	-	TGTGCCACCAGCTCTAATTTTATCCGGGACAGCCCAGATCCTAGCACAGATACGCAGTATTTT	CATSSNFIRDSPDPSTDTQYF
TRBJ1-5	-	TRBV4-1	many	TGCGCCAGCAGCCTCGCAGGACAGCCCCAGCATTTT	CASSLAGQPQHF
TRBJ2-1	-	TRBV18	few	TGTGCCAGCTCACCACGGGAGGATGAAGGGGCGAACTACAATGAGCAGTTCTTC	CASSPREDEGANYNEQFF
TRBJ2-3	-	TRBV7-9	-	TGTGCCAGCATCGGGCCCGGTACAGATACGCAGTATTTT	CASIGPGTDTQYF
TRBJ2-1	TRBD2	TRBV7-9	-	TGTGCCAGCAGCTCAATACGAGCGGGGGTCAGCTCCTACAATGAGCAGTTCTTC	CASSSIRAGVSSYNEQFF
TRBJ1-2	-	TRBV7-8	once	TGTGCCAGCAGCTTAGCGTCGGGGGGGCGATGGGAGTCCTTTTTGTATGGCTACACCTTC	CASSLASGGRWESFLYGYTF
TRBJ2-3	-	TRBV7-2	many	TGTGCCAGCAGCTTAGCGCTGGGCAGAACAGATACGCAGTATTTT	CASSLALGRTDTQYF
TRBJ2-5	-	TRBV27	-	TGTGCCAGCAGTTCCCCCAGCAGGGAAAGGGAGACCCAGTACTTC	CASSSPSRERETQYF
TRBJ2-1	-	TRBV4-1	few	TGCGCCAGCAGCCAAGTAAGCCCTGCCCACTACAATGAGCGGTTCTTC	CASSQVSPAHYNERFF
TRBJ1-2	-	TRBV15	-	TGTGCCACCAGCAGGACAGTCGAATTTTATGGCTACACCTTC	CATSRTVEFYGYTF
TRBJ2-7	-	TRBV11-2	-	TGTGCCAGCAGCACCAGGGAATTCCCTTACGAGCAGTACTTC	CASSTREFPYEQYF
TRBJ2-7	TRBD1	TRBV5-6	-	TGTGCCACCGGCTGGGGGACAGGGACCGACGAGCAGTACTTC	CATGWGTGTDEQYF
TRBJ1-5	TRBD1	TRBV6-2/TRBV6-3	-	TGTGCCAGCAGTTACTTTGGGACAGGGAATCAGCCCCAGCATTTT	CASSYFGTGNQPQHF
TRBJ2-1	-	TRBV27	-	TGTGCCAGCAGTCCGGCTAACGTCGGAGGGGGGGGCCGGGGTGAGCAGTTCTTC	CASSPANVGGGGRGEQFF
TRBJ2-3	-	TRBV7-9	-	TGTGCCAGCGAACCTACTCGCGCCACAGATACGCAGTATTTT	CASEPTRATDTQYF
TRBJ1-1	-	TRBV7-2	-	TGTGCCAGCAGCTCTACGGGTGAAGCTTTCTTT	CASSSTGEAFF
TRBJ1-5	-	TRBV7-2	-	TGTGCCAGCAGCCCACCCGGGGGCCTTCAGCCCCAGCATTTT	CASSPPGGLQPQHF
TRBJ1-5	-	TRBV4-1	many	TGCGCCAGCAGCCAAGTGGGGGGCGAACCGGGGAGAGTAAGCAATCAGCCCCAGCATTTT	CASSQVGGEPGRVSNQPQHF
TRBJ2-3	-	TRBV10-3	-	TGTGCCATCAGTGAGTTGAAGACAGTCCTAAACACAGATACGCAGTATTTT	CAISELKTVLNTDTQYF
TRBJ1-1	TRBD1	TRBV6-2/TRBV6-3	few	TGTGCCAGCAGGTTAGACAGGGAAGAAGTGAACACTGAAGCTTTCTTT	CASRLDREEVNTEAFF
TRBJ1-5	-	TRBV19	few	TGTGCCAGTATGAGTTGGAGGGTCAGCAATCAGCCCCAGCATTTT	CASMSWRVSNQPQHF
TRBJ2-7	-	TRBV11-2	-	TGTGCCACTAGGGACAGCGGGATTCTTGTGTACGAGCAGTACTTC	CATRDSGILVYEQYF
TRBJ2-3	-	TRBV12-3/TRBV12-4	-	TGTGCCAGCAGTCCTGGTATGGATACGCAGTATTTT	CASSPGMDTQYF
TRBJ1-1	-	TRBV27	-	TGTGCCTCGCGGGAGAACACTGAAGCTTTCTTT	CASRENTEAFF
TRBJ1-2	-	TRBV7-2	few	TGTGCCAGCAGCTTAGAACATCGGGAGGAGATAATGGGATACACCTTC	CASSLEHREEIMGYTF
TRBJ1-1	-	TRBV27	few	TGTGCCAGCAGTCTGTCTAGCTTAGGCGTGACTGAAGCTTTCTTT	CASSLSSLGVTEAFF
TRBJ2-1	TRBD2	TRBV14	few	TGTGCCAGCAGCCCGACTAGCGGGGGGGCAACCTACAATGAGCAGTTCTTC	CASSPTSGGATYNEQFF
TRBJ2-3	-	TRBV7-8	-	TGTGCCAGCAGCTTAGAATCCAGGGTTATGGATACGCAGTATTTT	CASSLESRVMDTQYF
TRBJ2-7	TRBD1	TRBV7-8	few	TGTGCCAGCAGTCCAGGGACAGGGATTTACTACGAGCAGTACTTC	CASSPGTGIYYEQYF
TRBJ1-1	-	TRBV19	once	TGTGCCAGTAACGGAGGGAATCCTGAAGCTTTCTTT	CASNGGNPEAFF
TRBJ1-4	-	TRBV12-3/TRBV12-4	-	TGTGCCAGCAGTCGCTACCTACAGGGTGTAGATGAAAAACTGTTTTTT	CASSRYLQGVDEKLFF
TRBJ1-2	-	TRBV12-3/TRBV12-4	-	TGTGCCAGCAGTTTTAAAGGATCGAGATATGGCTACACCTTC	CASSFKGSRYGYTF
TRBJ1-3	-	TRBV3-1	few	TGTGCCAGCAGCCAGATGCCTGGAAACACCATATATTTT	CASSQMPGNTIYF
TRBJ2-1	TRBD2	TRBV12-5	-	TGTGCTAGTGGTCCCCGCGGGGGGGCCGCCCATGAGCAGTTCTTC	CASGPRGGAAHEQFF
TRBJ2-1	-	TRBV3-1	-	TGTGCCAGCAGCCAACCGTGGGCAGAGCAGTTCTTC	CASSQPWAEQFF
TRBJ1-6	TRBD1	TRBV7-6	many	TGTGCCAGCAGCTATAAGACAGGGGACTCACCCCTCCACTTT	CASSYKTGDSPLHF
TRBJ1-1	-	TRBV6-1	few	TGTGCCAGCAGTCAAAGTGGGGATATGAACACTGAAGCTTTCTTT	CASSQSGDMNTEAFF
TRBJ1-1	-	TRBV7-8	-	TGTGCCAGCAGCAGAGGAGACGGATTGAACACTGAAGCTTTCTTT	CASSRGDGLNTEAFF
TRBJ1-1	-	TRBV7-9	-	TGTGCCAGCAGCTTGGATCGGACTGAAGCTTTCTTT	CASSLDRTEAFF
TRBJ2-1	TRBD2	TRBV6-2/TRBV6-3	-	TGTGCCAGCAGTTACGGACTAGAAAAATACAATGAGCAGTTCTTC	CASSYGLEKYNEQFF
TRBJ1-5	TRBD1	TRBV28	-	TGTGCCAGCAGTCCCCGGGACAGGATCAATCAGCCCCAGCATTTT	CASSPRDRINQPQHF
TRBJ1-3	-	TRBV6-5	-	TGTGCCAGCAGTGACCTGGCGGGGACTGGAAACACCATATATTTT	CASSDLAGTGNTIYF
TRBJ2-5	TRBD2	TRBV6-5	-	TGTGCCAGCAGTTACCCGGGGGGGCTGGGTCGGGAGACCCAGTACTTC	CASSYPGGLGRETQYF
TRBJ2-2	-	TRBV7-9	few	TGTGCCAGCAGAACCGGGACACTTAACACCGGGGAGCTGTTTTTT	CASRTGTLNTGELFF
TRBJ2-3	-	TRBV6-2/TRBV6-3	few	TGTGCCAGCAGTTACGGCGGGGCCACAGATACGCAGTATTTT	CASSYGGATDTQYF
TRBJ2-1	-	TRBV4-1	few	TGCGCCAGCGGGGGCGGGGTTCCCTACAATGAGCAGTTCTTC	CASGGGVPYNEQFF
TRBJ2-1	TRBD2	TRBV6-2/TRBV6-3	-	TGTGCCAGCAGTTCGAGACTAGCGGGGATCACCTACAATGAGCAGTTCTTC	CASSSRLAGITYNEQFF
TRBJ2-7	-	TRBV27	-	TGTGCCAGCAGTCCTTCCGGCGGGGATAGCTCCTACGAGCAGTACTTC	CASSPSGGDSSYEQYF
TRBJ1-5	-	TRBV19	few	TGTGCCAGTAGCCCCGGGTGGGATCAGCATTTT	CASSPGWDQHF